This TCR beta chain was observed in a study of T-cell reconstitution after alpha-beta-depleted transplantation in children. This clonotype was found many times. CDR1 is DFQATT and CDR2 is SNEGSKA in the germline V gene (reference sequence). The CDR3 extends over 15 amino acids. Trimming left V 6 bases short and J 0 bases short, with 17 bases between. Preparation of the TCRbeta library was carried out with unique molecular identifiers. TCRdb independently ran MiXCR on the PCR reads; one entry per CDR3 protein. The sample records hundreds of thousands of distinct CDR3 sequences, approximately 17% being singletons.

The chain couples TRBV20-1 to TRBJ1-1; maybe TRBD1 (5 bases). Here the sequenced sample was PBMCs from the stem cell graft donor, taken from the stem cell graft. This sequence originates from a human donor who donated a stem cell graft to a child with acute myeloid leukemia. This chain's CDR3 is CSAIRDGPMNTEAFF. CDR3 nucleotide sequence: TGCAGTGCCATCCGGGACGGCCCTATGAACACTGAAGCTTTCTTT.